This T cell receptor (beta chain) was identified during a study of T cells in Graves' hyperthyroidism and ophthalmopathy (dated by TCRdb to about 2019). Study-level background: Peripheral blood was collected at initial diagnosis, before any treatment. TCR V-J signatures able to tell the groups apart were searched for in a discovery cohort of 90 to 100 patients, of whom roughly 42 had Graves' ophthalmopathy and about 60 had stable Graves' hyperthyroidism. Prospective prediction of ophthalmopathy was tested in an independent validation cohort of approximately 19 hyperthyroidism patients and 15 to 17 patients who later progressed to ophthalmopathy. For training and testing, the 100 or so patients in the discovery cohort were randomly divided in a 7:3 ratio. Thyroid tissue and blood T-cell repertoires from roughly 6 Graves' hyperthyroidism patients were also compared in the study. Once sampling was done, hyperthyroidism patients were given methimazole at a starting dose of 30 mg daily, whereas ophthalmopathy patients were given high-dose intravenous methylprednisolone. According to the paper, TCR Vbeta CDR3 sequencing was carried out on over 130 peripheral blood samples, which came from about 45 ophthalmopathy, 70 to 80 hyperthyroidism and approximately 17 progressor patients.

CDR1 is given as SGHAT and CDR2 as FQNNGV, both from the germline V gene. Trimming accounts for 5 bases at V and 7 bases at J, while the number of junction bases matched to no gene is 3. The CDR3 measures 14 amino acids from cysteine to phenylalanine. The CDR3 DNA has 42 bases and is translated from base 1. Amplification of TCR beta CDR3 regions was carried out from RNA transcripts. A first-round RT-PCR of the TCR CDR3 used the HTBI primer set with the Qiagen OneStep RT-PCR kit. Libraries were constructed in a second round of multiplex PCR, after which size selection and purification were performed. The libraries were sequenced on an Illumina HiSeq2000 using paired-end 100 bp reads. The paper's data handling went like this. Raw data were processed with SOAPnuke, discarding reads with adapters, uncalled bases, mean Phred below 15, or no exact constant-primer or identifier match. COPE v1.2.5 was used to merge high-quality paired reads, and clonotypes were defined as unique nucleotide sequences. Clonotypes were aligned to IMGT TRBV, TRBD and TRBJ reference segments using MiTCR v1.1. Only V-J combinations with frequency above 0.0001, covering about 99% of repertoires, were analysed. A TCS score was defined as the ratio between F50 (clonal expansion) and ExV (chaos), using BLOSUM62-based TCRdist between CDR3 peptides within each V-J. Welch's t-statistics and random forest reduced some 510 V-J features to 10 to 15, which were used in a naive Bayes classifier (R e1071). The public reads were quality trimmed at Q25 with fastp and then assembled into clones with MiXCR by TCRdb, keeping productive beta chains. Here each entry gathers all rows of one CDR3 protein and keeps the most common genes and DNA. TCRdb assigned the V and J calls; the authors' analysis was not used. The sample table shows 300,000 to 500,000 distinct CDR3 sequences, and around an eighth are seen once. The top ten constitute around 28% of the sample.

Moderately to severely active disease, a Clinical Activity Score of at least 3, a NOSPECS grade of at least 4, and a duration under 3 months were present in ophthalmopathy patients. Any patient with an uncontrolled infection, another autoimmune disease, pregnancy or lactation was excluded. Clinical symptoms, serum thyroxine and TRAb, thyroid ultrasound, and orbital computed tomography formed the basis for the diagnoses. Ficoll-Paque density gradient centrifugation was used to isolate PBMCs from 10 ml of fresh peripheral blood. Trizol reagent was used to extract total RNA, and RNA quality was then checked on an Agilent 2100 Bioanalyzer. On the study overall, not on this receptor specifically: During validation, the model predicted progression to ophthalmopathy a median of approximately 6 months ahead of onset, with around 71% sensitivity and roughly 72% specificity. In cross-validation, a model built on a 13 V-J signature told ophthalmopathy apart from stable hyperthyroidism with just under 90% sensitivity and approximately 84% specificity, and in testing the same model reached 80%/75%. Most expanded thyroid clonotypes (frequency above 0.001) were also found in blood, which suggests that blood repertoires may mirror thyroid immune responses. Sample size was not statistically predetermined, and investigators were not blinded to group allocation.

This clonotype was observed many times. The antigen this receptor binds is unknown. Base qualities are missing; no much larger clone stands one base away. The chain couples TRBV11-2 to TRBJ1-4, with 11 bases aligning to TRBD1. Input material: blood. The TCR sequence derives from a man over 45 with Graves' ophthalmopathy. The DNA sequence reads TGTGCCAGCAGCGCCGGGACAGGGGGTGAAAAACTGTTTTTT. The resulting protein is CASSAGTGGEKLFF.